This entry describes one T cell receptor (beta chain). The target antigen is unknown. This CDR3 is 17 amino acids long. V lost 2 bases to trimming and J lost 6 bases; unmatched junction nucleotides: 13. CDR1 SGDLS and CDR2 YYNGEE come from the germline V gene. MiXCR, run by TCRdb on the reads, gives a single entry per CDR3 protein. The table has 75,000 to 95,000 distinct CDR3 sequences, roughly 44% seen once. The data derive from a study of T cell repertoires in cytomegalovirus infection. On the study more broadly: CMV epitopes in the study were HLA-C-restricted (recently identified) and HLA-B-restricted (well studied).

Study-wide results and limits: HLA-C-restricted CMV-specific TCR beta clonotypes prevailed in the ex vivo response.

Material: CD8+ T cells from cultured PBMCs, obtained from culture after CMV antigen stimulation. This receptor was identified in a human donor in good health (CMV status not recorded). Some clones in this sample may be carry-over from other donors' samples. This rearrangement joins TRBV9 to TRBJ2-3; 9 nucleotides match TRBD2. The CDR3, as DNA: TGTGCCAGCAGCGTCCACTCGGTGGCGGGAGGGGTCGATACGCAGTATTTT. Translating gives CASSVHSVAGGVDTQYF.